These 14 T cell receptor beta chains were sequenced from one sample in a study of regulatory dendritic cells for organ transplantation. Generated by immunoSEQ multiplex PCR, the TCRdb table keeps only in-frame clones and is missing some. The sample records about 20,000 clones, 85% being singletons. These receptors' antigens are unknown. Sorted T cells were CFSE-labeled and cultured approximately five days with allogeneic regulatory or mature dendritic cells at 1:10. Material for sequencing was naive CD4+ T cells from blood cultured with dendritic cells. Regarding subset: CD45RA+ naive T cells. These receptor sequences come from a human donor in good health.

This chain uses TRBV10-3 with TRBJ2-7; D possibly corresponds to TRBD1 (6 bases). The CDR3 sequence is 12 residues long. Trimming left V 6 bases short and J 6 bases short, with 12 bases between. Germline-derived CDR1 and CDR2 are ENHRY and SYGVKD. CDR3 sequence (DNA): TGTGCCATCAGCTACAGGGAAGGCGAGCAGTACTTC. It specifies CAISYREGEQYF.

This clone appeared a single time. The chain carries TRBV11-2 and TRBJ1-6, with a possible D match to TRBD1 (5 bases). The germline V gene has CDR1 SGHAT and CDR2 FQNNGV. Trimming shortened V by 2 bases and J by 10 bases, and 15 bases separated the two germline ends. The CDR3 runs 15 residues. CDR3 sequence: CASSLMQGSRSPLHF. CDR3 sequence (DNA): TGTGCCAGCAGCTTAATGCAGGGTTCAAGGTCACCCCTCCACTTT.

V gene TRBV7-3 combines with J gene TRBJ2-2, with 13 bases fitting TRBD2. The germline V gene has CDR1 SGHTA and CDR2 FQGTGA. The CDR3 runs 16 residues. The V segment lost 3 bases and the J segment 4 bases; nucleotides outside the gene matches: 2. In DNA form, the CDR3 reads TGTGCCAGCAGCTTGGGACTAGCGGGACCCACCGGGGAGCTGTTTTTT. Amino acid sequence: CASSLGLAGPTGELFF.

Only one count was recorded for this clone. The chain carries TRBV30 and TRBJ1-6, with D uncertain. The V end lost 4 bases, the J end lost 1 base, and 23 bases lay between the germline ends. Germline CDR1 reads GTSNPN; CDR2 reads SVGIG (reference sequence). This CDR3 is built from 19 residues. The CDR3 here is CAWTGGLFSRRSYNSPLHF. CDR3 DNA sequence: TGTGCCTGGACCGGAGGACTTTTTAGTAGGAGGTCCTATAATTCACCCCTCCACTTT.

This chain joins TRBV18 and TRBJ2-7, with D hard to call. In germline, CDR1 is KGHSH, CDR2 LQKENI. The CDR3 totals 13 residues. The ends were cut back, 1 base at V and 2 bases at J, with 6 bases in the middle. For the CDR3, the DNA is TGTGCCAGCTCACCACAGGGCGCCTACGAGCAGTACTTC. Its protein product is CASSPQGAYEQYF.

The V gene is TRBV30, the J gene TRBJ1-2; D is ambiguous. This CDR3 has 13 amino acids. Per the germline V gene, CDR1 is GTSNPN and CDR2 is SVGIG (reference sequence). V lost 7 bases and J lost 2, with 14 bases in between. CDR3 residues: CALDSGRNYGYTF. The CDR3 bases are TGTGCCTTGGATTCAGGTAGAAACTATGGCTACACCTTC. Based on the CDR3 plus reference TRBV30 and TRBJ1-2, the full variable domain is SQTIHQWPATLVQPVGSPLSLECTVEGTSNPNLYWYRQAAGRGLQLLFYSVGIGQISSEVPQNLSASRPQDRQFILSSKKLLLSDSGFYLCALDSGRNYGYTFGSGTRLTVV.

This sequence joins TRBV5-3 and TRBJ2-5; D is undetermined. TRBV5-3 is an ORF, with its function uncertain. The CDR3 contains 13 residues. V lost 2 bases to trimming and J lost 2 bases, with 7 bases between them. CDR3 protein: CARSFAKQETQYF. The CDR3 nucleotides read TGTGCCAGAAGCTTCGCCAAACAAGAGACCCAGTACTTC.

This sequence joins TRBV7-3 and TRBJ2-2, with D possibly being TRBD2 (5 bases). Trimming pared 4 bases from V and 4 bases from J, leaving 10 bases between. The CDR3 has 14 residues. Germline-derived CDR1 and CDR2 are SGHTA and FQGTGA. The CDR3 is CASSSLERTGELFF. The CDR3, as DNA: TGTGCCAGCAGCTCACTAGAACGCACCGGGGAGCTGTTTTTT.

The chain links TRBV5-1 to TRBJ2-1; 7 bases line up with TRBD2. V shed 6 bases and J 0 bases; nucleotides not matched to a gene: 6. The CDR3 is made up of 15 amino acids. Germline V gives CDR1 SGHRS, CDR2 YFSETQ. The CDR3 protein is CASNVGGSSYNEQFF. CDR3 nucleotide sequence: TGCGCCAGCAATGTGGGCGGGAGCTCCTACAATGAGCAGTTCTTC.

This clone was picked up one time. The DNA for the CDR3 is TGTGCCATCAGTTCAGGTTACACCGGGGAGCTGTTTTTT. Protein product: CAISSGYTGELFF. The chain has TRBV10-3 and TRBJ2-2; D not certain. CDR3 length: 13 amino acids. Germline V gene data show CDR1 as ENHRY and CDR2 as SYGVKD. The ends were cut back, 5 bases at V and 3 bases at J, with 7 bases in the middle.

V gene TRBV28 combines with J gene TRBJ2-1; 8 bases match TRBD1. The germline V gene has CDR1 MDHEN and CDR2 SYDVKM. This CDR3 is 15 amino acids long. The J segment lost 8 bases and the V segment lost 5 bases, leaving 11 bases of the junction unmatched. CDR3 region: CASSQPGQASHEQFF. The CDR3 bases are TGTGCCAGCAGTCAACCGGGACAGGCTTCACATGAGCAGTTCTTC.

This clone occurred once. The chain is built from TRBV6-5 and TRBJ2-1; TRBD2 matches 8 bases. The germline V gene has CDR1 MNHEY and CDR2 SVGAGI. The ends lost 6 bases at V and 3 bases at J; junction bases unmatched: 7. CDR3 size: 15 residues. The CDR3 DNA reads as TGTGCCAGCAGAAAAAGCGGGAGTATCTACAATGAGCAGTTCTTC. Translation gives CASRKSGSIYNEQFF.

This clone occurred once. The chain carries TRBV10-3 and TRBJ1-5; D may be TRBD1 (6 bases). CDR3 length equals 14 residues. Germline-derived CDR1 and CDR2 are ENHRY and SYGVKD. The ends were cut back, 0 bases at V and 7 bases at J, with 10 bases in the middle. The CDR3 DNA is TGTGCCATCAGTGAGTCACCAGGGGTACAGCCCCAGCATTTT. It encodes CAISESPGVQPQHF.

CDR3 nucleotides: TGTGCCAGCTCACCACTTGGACTAGCGGGAGATGAGCAGTTCTTC. It codes for CASSPLGLAGDEQFF. The V call is TRBV18, the J call TRBJ2-1; TRBD2 agrees at 13 bases. The J segment lost 8 bases and the V segment lost 1 base, leaving 2 bases of the junction unmatched. This CDR3 region has 15 residues. Germline V gene lookup returns CDR1 KGHSH and CDR2 LQKENI.